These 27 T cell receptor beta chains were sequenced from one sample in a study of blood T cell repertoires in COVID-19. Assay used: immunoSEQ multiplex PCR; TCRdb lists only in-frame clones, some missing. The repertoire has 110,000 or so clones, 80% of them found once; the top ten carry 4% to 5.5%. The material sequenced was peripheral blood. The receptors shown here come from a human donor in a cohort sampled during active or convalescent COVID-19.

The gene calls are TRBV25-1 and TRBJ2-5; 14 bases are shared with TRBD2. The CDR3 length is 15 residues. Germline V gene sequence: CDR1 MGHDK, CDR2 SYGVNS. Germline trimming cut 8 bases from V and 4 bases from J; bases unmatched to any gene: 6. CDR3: CASASGLAGVETQYF. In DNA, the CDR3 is TGTGCCAGCGCTTCGGGACTAGCGGGAGTAGAGACCCAGTACTTC.

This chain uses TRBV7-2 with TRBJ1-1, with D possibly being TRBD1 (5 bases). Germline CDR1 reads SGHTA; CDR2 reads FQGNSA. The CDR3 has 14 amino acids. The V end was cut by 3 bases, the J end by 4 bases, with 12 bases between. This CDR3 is CASSFQGSSTEAFF. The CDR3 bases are TGTGCCAGCAGCTTCCAGGGTTCGAGCACTGAAGCTTTCTTT.

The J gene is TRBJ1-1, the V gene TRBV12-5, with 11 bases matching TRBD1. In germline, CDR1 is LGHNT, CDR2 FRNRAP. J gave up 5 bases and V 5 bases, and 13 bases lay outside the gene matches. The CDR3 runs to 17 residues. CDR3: CASGTGQGVRSGTEAFF. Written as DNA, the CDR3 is TGTGCTAGTGGTACGGGACAGGGGGTCCGGTCGGGGACTGAAGCTTTCTTT.

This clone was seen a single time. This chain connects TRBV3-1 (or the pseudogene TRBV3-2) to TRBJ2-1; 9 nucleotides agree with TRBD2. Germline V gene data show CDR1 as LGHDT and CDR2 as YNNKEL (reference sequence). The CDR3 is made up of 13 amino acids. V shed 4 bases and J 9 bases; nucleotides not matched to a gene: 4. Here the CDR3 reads CASSLRLAAEQFF. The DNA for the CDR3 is TGTGCCAGCAGCCTAAGACTAGCGGCTGAGCAGTTCTTC.

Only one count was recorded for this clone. In DNA, the CDR3 is TGTGCCAGCAGCTTGGCTAGCGGGAGTAATGAGCAGTTCTTC. It is translated as CASSLASGSNEQFF. The chain links TRBV7-3 to TRBJ2-1, with TRBD2 matching over 10 bases. V lost 3 bases to trimming and J lost 7 bases; unmatched junction nucleotides: 3. This CDR3 contains 14 residues. Germline V gene sequence: CDR1 SGHTA, CDR2 FQGTGA. The full variable domain, in which reference TRBV7-3 and TRBJ2-1 provide the parts outside the CDR3, is GAGVSQTPSNKVTEKGKYVELRCDPISGHTALYWYRQSLGQGPEFLIYFQGTGAADDSGLPNDRFFAVRPEGSVSTLKIQRTERGDSAVYLCASSLASGSNEQFFGPGTRLTVL.

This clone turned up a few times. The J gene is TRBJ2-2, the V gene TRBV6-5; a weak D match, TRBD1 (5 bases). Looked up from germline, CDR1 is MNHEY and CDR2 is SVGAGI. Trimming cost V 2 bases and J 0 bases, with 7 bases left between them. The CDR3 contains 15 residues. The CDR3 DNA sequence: TGTGCCAGCAGTTACGGGGCAGCGAACACCGGGGAGCTGTTTTTT. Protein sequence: CASSYGAANTGELFF.

DNA of the CDR3: TGCGCCAGCAGCCCCGCGGTAGCGGGATCCTACGAGCAGTACTTC. Encoded protein: CASSPAVAGSYEQYF. The chain recombines TRBV4-1 with TRBJ2-7; 8 nucleotides align to TRBD2. The J segment lost 1 base and the V segment lost 4 bases, leaving 6 bases of the junction unmatched. The CDR3 extends over 15 amino acids. CDR1 and CDR2 (germline): MGHRA, YSYEKL.

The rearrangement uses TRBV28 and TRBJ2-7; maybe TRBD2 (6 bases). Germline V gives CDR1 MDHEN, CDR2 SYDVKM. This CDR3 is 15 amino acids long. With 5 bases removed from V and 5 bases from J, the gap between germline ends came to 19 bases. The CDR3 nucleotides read TGTGCCAGCAGTAGTTTTTCAGTTGCGGGAAACGAGCAGTACTTC. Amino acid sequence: CASSSFSVAGNEQYF.

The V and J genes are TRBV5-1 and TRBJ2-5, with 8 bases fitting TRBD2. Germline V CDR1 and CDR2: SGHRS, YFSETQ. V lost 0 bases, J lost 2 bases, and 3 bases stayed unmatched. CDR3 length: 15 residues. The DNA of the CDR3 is TGCGCCAGCAGCTTGGCGTTAGCGGGGCAAGAGACCCAGTACTTC. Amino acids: CASSLALAGQETQYF.

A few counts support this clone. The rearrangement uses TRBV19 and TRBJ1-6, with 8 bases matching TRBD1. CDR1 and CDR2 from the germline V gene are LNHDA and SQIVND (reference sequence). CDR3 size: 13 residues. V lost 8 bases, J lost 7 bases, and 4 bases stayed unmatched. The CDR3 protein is CASGDRRNSPLHF. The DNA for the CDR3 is TGTGCCAGTGGGGACAGGCGAAATTCACCCCTCCACTTT.

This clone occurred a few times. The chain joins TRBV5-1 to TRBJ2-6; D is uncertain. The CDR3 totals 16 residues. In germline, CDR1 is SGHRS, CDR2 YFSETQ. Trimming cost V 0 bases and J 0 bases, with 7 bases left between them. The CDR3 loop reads CASSLESSSGANVLTF. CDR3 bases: TGCGCCAGCAGCTTGGAATCCAGCTCTGGGGCCAACGTCCTGACTTTC.

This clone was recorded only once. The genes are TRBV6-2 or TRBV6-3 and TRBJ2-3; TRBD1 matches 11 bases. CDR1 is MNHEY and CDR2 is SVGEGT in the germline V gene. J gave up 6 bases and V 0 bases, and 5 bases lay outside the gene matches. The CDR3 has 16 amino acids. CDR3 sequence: CASSYSGQGASDTQYF. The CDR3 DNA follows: TGTGCCAGCAGTTACTCCGGACAGGGGGCTTCGGATACGCAGTATTTT.

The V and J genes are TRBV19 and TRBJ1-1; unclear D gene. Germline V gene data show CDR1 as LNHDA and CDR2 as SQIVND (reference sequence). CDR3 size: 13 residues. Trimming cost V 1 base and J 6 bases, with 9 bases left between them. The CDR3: CASSIGSFPEAFF. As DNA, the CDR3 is TGTGCCAGTAGTATAGGTAGCTTCCCTGAAGCTTTCTTT.

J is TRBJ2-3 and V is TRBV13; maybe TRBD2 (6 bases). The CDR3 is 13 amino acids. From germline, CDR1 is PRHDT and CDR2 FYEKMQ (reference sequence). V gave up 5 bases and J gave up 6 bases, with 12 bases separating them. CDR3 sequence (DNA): TGTGCCAGCAGCCCGCGAGCGGGCGATACGCAGTATTTT. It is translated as CASSPRAGDTQYF.

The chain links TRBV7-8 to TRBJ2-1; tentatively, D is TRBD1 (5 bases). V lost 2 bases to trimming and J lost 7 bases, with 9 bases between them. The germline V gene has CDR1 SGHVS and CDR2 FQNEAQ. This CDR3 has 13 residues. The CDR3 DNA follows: TGTGCCAGCAGCTTATCAGGGTTGAATGAGCAGTTCTTC. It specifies CASSLSGLNEQFF.

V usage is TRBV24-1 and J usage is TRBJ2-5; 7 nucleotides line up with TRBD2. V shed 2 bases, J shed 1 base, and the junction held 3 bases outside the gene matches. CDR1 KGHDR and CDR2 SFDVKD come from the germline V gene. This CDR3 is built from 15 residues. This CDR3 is CATSDWRGSQETQYF. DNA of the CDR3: TGTGCCACCAGTGATTGGCGCGGGAGCCAAGAGACCCAGTACTTC.

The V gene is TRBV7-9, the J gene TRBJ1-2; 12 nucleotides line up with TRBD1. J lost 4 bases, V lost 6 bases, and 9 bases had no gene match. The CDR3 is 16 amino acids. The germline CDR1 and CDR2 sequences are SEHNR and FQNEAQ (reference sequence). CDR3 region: CASSFTGTGGIYGYTF. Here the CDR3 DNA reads TGTGCCAGCAGTTTCACCGGGACAGGGGGCATCTATGGCTACACCTTC.

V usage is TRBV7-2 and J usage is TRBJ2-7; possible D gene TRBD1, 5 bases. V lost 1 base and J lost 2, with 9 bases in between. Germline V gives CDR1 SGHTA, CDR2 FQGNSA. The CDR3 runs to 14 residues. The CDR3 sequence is CASSLDVRAYEQYF. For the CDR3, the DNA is TGTGCCAGCAGCTTAGACGTCAGGGCCTACGAGCAGTACTTC.

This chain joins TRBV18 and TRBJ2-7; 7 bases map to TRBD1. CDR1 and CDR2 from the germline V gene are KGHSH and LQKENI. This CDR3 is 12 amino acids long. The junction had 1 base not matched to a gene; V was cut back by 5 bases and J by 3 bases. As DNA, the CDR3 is TGTGCCAGCTCAAGGGACAGCTACGAGCAGTACTTC. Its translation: CASSRDSYEQYF.

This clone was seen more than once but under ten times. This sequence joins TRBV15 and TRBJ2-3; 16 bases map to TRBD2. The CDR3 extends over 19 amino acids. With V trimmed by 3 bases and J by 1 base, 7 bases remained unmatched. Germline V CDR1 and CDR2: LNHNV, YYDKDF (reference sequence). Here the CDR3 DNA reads TGTGCCACCAGCAGCCTGGGACTAGCGGGAGGGTCGGGCACAGATACGCAGTATTTT. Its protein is CATSSLGLAGGSGTDTQYF.

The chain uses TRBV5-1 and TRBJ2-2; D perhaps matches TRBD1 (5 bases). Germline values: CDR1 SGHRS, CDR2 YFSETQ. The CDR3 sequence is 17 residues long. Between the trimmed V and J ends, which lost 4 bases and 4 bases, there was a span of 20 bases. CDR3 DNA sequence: TGCGCCAGCAGCCCCCTAAAACAGGCGCAGGGCACCGGGGAGCTGTTTTTT. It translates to CASSPLKQAQGTGELFF.

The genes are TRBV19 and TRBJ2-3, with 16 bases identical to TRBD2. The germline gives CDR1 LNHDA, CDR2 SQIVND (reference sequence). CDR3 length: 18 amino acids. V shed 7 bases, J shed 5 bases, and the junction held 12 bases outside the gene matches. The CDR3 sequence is CASTWRGLAGGKGDTQYF. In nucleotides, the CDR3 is TGTGCCAGTACTTGGAGGGGACTAGCGGGGGGGAAGGGAGATACGCAGTATTTT.

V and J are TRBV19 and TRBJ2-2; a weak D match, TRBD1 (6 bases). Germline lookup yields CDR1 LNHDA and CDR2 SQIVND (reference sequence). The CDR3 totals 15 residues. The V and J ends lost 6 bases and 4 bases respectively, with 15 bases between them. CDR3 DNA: TGTGCCAGTAGACCCAGGGGATCGGGCACCGGGGAGCTGTTTTTT. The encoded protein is CASRPRGSGTGELFF.

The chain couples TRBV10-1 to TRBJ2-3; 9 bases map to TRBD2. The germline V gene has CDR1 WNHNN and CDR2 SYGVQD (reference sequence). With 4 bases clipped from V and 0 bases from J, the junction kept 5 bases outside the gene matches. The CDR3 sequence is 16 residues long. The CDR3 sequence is CASSAVLAGSTDTQYF. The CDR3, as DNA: TGCGCCAGCAGTGCGGTGCTAGCGGGGAGCACAGATACGCAGTATTTT.

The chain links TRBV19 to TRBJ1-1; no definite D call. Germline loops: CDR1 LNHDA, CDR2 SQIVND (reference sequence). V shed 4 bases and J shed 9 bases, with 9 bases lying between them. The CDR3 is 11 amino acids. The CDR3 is CASSTPHKAFF. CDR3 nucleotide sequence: TGTGCCAGTAGTACTCCTCACAAAGCTTTCTTT.

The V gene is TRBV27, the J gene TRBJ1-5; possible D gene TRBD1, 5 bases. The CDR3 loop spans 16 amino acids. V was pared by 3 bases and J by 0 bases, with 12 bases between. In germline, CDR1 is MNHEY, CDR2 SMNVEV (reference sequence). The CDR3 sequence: CASSFPDNNSNQPQHF. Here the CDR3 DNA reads TGTGCCAGCAGTTTTCCGGACAACAATAGCAATCAGCCCCAGCATTTT.

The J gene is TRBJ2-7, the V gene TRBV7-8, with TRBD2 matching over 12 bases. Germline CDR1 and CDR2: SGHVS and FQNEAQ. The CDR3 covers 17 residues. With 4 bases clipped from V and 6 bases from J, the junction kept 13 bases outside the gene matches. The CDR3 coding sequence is TGTGCCAGCAGCTCACCCAATCTAGCGGGGGGGCGTGGCGAGCAGTACTTC. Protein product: CASSSPNLAGGRGEQYF.